The T cell receptor (beta chain) under discussion was sequenced for a study of CD8 T cells in Susac syndrome. V dropped 2 bases and J dropped 7 bases, with 14 bases sitting between them. The CDR3 is made up of 14 amino acids. Germline V lookup: CDR1 LGHDT, CDR2 YNNKEL (reference sequence). CD8+ and CD4+ T cells from blood underwent TCR beta sequencing. This clonotype came up once. RNA was extracted with the RNeasy kit, and a quantity of about 0.45 to 1 ug was reverse transcribed using random hexamers. Across 54 Vbeta and 13 Jbeta, immunoSEQ multiplex PCR amplified TCR beta CDR3. TCRdb processed the immunoSEQ multiplex PCR reads anew with MiXCR; each CDR3 protein has one entry. The sample lists approximately 160,000 distinct CDR3 sequences; roughly 94% were seen once.

This clonotype was obtained from a human donor with multiple sclerosis. The sequenced sample consisted of CD4+ T cells from PBMCs. This rearrangement joins TRBV3-1 to TRBJ1-2; possible D gene TRBD1, 6 bases. CDR3 amino acids: CASSQQGHALGYTF. CDR3 sequence (DNA): TGTGCCAGCAGCCAACAGGGGCACGCGCTTGGCTACACCTTC.